The 7 T cell receptor beta chains below come from one sample, sequenced in a study of blood T cell repertoires in COVID-19. The data were produced by immunoSEQ multiplex PCR, yet TCRdb's version contains in-frame clones alone and is incomplete. The sample shows about 250,000 clones, about 88% of them seen only once. The sequencing input was peripheral blood. The receptor source for this set is a woman aged 35 to 49 who had recovered from COVID-19.

This sequence joins TRBV19 and TRBJ1-2, with TRBD1 matching 8 bases. The CDR3 runs 14 residues. Germline V lookup: CDR1 LNHDA, CDR2 SQIVND (reference sequence). Trimming removed 6 bases from V and 3 bases from J; junction bases left unmatched: 6. The CDR3 here is CASSETGVHYGYTF. CDR3 nucleotide sequence: TGTGCCAGTAGCGAGACAGGGGTTCACTATGGCTACACCTTC.

V is TRBV5-4 and J is TRBJ2-2; 10 positions match TRBD1. The germline CDR1 and CDR2 sequences are SGHNT and YYREEE (reference sequence). The CDR3 has 15 amino acids. Unmatched junction bases numbered 2, after V lost 4 bases and J lost 2 bases. The CDR3 sequence: CASSRDRGNTGELFF. DNA of the CDR3: TGTGCCAGCAGCAGGGACAGGGGAAACACCGGGGAGCTGTTTTTT.

V usage is TRBV5-4 and J usage is TRBJ2-1; D is perhaps TRBD2 (6 bases). Trimming cost V 0 bases and J 0 bases, with 7 bases left between them. Germline assignment: CDR1 SGHNT and CDR2 YYREEE (reference sequence). CDR3 size: 15 residues. The CDR3 here is CASSLDGSSYNEQFF. DNA for the CDR3: TGTGCCAGCAGCTTGGACGGGAGCTCCTACAATGAGCAGTTCTTC.

This clone was found once. The chain recombines TRBV19 with TRBJ2-7; 9 bases are shared with TRBD1. The CDR3 is 15 residues long. V was pared by 2 bases and J by 5 bases, with 7 bases of the junction left unmatched. CDR1 and CDR2 from the germline V gene are LNHDA and SQIVND (reference sequence). CDR3 region: CASSITGTGSNEQYF. The CDR3 coding sequence is TGTGCCAGTAGTATAACCGGGACAGGGAGCAACGAGCAGTACTTC.

CDR3 sequence (DNA): TGTGCCAGCAGCTTAGTAGGGGGTAGCAATCAGCCCCAGCATTTT. Its translation: CASSLVGGSNQPQHF. The rearrangement links TRBV7-8 to TRBJ1-5; possibly TRBD1 for D (6 bases). The CDR3 extends over 15 amino acids. V lost 1 base and J 0 bases, leaving 7 bases between the germline ends. The germline CDR1 and CDR2 sequences are SGHVS and FQNEAQ.

This chain connects TRBV27 to TRBJ2-1; 7 bases align to TRBD2. CDR1 is MNHEY and CDR2 is SMNVEV in the germline V gene (reference sequence). V lost 3 bases to trimming and J lost 5 bases; unmatched junction nucleotides: 7. This CDR3 comprises 15 residues. CDR3 DNA sequence: TGTGCCAGCAGTTTTAGGCCGGCGGGGGACAATGAGCAGTTCTTC. Amino acid sequence: CASSFRPAGDNEQFF.

This chain joins TRBV27 and TRBJ2-3, with D possibly TRBD2 on 6 matching bases. V was pared by 4 bases and J by 2 bases, with 10 bases between. The CDR3 extends over 14 amino acids. Looked up from germline, CDR1 is MNHEY and CDR2 is SMNVEV (reference sequence). Written as DNA, the CDR3 is TGTGCCAGCAGTTCCAGGGACTTCACAGATACGCAGTATTTT. This gives the protein CASSSRDFTDTQYF.